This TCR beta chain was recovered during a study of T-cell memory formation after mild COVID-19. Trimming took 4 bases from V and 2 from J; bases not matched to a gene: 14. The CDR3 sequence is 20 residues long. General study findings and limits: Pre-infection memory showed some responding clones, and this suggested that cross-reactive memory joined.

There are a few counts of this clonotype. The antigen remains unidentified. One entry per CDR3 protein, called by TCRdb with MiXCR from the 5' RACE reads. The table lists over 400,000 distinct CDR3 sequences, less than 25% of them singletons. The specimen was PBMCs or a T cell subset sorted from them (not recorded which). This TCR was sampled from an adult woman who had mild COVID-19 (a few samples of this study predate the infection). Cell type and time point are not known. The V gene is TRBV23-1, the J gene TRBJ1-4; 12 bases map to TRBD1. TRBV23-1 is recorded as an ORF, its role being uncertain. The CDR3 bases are TGCGCCAGCAGTCCCTCTCCCGGGACAGGGGGCATGTACACTAATGAAAAACTGTTTTTT. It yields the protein CASSPSPGTGGMYTNEKLFF.